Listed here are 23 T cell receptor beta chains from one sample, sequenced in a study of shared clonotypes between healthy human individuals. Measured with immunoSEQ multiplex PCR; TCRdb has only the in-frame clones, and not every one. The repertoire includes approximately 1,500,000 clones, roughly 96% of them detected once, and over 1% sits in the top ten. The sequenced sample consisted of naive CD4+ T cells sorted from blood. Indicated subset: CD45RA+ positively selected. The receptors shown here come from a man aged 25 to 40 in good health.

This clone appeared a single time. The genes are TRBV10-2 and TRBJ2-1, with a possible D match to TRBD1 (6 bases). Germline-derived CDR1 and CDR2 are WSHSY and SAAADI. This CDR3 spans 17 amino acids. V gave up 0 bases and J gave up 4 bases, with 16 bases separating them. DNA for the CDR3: TGCGCCAGCAGTGAGTCTGGGGCAGGGGATAAATACAATGAGCAGTTCTTC. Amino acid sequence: CASSESGAGDKYNEQFF.

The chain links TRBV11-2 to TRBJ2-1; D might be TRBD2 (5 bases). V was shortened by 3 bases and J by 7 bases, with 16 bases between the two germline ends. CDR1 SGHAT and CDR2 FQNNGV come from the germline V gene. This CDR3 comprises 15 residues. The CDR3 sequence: CASSLSGTRTNEQFF. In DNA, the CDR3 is TGTGCCAGCAGCTTGTCGGGAACTAGAACGAATGAGCAGTTCTTC.

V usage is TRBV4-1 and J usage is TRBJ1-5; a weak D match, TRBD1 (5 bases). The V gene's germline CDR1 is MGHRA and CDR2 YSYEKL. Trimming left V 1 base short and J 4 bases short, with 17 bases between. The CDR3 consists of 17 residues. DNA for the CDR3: TGCGCCAGCAGCCAAGGTCGGGGCAGGGAGAGGAATCAGCCCCAGCATTTT. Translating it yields CASSQGRGRERNQPQHF.

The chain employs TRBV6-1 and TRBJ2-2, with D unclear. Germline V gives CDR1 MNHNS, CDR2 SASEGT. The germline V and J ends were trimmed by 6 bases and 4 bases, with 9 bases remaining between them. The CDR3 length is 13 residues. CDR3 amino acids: CASSPLFTGELFF. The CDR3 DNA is TGTGCCAGCAGCCCGTTATTCACCGGGGAGCTGTTTTTT.

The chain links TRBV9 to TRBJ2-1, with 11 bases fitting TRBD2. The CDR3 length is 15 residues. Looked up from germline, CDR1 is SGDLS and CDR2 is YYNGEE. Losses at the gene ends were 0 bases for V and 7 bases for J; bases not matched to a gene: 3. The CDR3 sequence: CASSVAIAGGNEQFF. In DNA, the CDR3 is TGTGCCAGCAGCGTAGCTATAGCGGGAGGGAATGAGCAGTTCTTC. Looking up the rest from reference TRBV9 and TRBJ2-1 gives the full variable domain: DSGVTQTPKHLITATGQRVTLRCSPRSGDLSVYWYQQSLDQGLQFLIQYYNGEERAKGNILERFSAQQFPDLHSELNLSSLELGDSALYFCASSVAIAGGNEQFFGPGTRLTVL.

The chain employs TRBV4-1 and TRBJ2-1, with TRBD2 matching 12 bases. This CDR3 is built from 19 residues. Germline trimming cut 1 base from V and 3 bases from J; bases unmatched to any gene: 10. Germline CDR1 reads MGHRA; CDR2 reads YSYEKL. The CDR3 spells CASSQGPPGLAGDYNEQFF. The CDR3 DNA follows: TGCGCCAGCAGCCAAGGTCCCCCGGGACTAGCGGGTGACTACAATGAGCAGTTCTTC.

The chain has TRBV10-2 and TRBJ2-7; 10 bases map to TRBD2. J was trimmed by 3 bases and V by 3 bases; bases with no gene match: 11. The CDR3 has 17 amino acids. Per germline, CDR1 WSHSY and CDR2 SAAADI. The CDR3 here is CASSDVALAGVNYEQYF. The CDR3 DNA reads TGCGCCAGCAGTGACGTCGCTCTAGCGGGAGTAAACTACGAGCAGTACTTC.

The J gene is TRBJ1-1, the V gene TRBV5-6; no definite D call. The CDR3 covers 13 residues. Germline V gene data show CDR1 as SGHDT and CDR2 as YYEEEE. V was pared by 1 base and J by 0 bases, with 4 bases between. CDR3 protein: CASSLPLNTEAFF. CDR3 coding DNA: TGTGCCAGCAGCTTGCCCTTGAACACTGAAGCTTTCTTT.

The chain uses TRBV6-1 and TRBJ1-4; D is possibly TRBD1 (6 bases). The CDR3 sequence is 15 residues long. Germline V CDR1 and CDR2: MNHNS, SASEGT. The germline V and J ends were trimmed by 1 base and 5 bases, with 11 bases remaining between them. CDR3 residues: CASSEVRGPNEKLFF. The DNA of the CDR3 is TGTGCCAGCAGTGAAGTGCGGGGGCCAAATGAAAAACTGTTTTTT.

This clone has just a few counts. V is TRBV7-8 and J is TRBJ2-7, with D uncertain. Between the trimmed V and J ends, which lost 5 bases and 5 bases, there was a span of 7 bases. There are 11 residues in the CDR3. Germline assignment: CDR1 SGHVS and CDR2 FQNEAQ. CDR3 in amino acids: CASSLRDEQYF. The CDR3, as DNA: TGTGCCAGCAGCCTCCGAGACGAGCAGTACTTC.

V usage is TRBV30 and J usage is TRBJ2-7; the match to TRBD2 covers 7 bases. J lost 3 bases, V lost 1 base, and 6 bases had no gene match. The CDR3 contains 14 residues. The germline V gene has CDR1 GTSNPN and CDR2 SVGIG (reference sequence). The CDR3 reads CAWSEGGAIYEQYF. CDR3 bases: TGTGCCTGGAGTGAGGGAGGGGCAATCTACGAGCAGTACTTC.

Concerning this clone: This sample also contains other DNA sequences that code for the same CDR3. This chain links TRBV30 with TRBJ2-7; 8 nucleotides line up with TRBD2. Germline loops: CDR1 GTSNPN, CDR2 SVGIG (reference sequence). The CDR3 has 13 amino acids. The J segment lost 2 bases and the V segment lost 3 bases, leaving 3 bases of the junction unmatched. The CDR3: CAWRLAATYEQYF. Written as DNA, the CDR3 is TGTGCCTGGAGACTAGCGGCGACCTACGAGCAGTACTTC.

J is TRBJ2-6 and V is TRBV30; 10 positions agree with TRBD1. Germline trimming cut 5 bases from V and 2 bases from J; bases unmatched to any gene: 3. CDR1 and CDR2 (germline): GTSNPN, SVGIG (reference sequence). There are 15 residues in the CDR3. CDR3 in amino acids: CAWGQGEPGANVLTF. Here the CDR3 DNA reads TGTGCCTGGGGACAGGGGGAACCTGGGGCCAACGTCCTGACTTTC.

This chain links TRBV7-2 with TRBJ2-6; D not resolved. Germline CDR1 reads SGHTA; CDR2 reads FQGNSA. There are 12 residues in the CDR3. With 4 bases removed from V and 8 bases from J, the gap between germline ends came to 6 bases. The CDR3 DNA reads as TGTGCCAGCAGCTCACCTCCCAACGTCCTGACTTTC. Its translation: CASSSPPNVLTF.

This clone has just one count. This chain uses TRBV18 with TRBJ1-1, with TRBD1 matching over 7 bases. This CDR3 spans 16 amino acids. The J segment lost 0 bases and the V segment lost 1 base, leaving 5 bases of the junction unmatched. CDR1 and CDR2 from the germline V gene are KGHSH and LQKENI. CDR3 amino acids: CASSPLGQKMNTEAFF. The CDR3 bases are TGTGCCAGCTCACCACTGGGACAGAAAATGAACACTGAAGCTTTCTTT.

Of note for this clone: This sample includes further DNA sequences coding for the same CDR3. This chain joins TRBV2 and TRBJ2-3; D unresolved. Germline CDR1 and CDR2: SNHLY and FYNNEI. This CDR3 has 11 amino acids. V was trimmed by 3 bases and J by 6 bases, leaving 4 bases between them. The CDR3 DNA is TGTGCCAGCAGTGAGAGGGATACGCAGTATTTT. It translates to CASSERDTQYF.

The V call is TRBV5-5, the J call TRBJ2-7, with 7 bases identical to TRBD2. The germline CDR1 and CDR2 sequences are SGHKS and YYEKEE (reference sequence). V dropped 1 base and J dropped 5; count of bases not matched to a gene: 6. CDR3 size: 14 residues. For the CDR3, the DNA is TGTGCCAGCAGCTTGCGGGGGGAACGGGACGAGCAGTACTTC. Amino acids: CASSLRGERDEQYF.

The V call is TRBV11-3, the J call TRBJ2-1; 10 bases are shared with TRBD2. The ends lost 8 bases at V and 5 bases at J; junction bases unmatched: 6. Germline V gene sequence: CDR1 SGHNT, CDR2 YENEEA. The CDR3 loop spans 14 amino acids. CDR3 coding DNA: TGTGCCAGCTCAAGACTAGCGGGTCACAATGAGCAGTTCTTC. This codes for CASSRLAGHNEQFF. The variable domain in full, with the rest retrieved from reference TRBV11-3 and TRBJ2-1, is EAGVVQSPRYKIIEKKQPVAFWCNPISGHNTLYWYLQNLGQGPELLIRYENEEAVDDSQLPKDRFSAERLKGVDSTLKIQPAELGDSAVYLCASSRLAGHNEQFFGPGTRLTVL.

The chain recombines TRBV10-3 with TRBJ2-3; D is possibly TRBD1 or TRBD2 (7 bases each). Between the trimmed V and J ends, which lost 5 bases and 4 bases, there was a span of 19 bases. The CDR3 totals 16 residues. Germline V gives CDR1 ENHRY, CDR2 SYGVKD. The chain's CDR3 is CAISTTAGGGADTQYF. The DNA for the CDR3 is TGTGCCATCAGTACCACGGCAGGGGGGGGCGCAGATACGCAGTATTTT.

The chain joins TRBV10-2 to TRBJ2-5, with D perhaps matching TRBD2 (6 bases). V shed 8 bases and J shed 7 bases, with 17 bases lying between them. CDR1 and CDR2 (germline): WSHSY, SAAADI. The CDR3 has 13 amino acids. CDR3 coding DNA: TGCGCCAGCTATGTAGCGGTCTCGGGGACCCAGTACTTC. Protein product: CASYVAVSGTQYF.

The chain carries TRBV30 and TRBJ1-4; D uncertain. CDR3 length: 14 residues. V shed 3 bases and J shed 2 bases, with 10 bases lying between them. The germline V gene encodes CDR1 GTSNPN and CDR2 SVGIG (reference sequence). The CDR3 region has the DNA TGTGCCTGGAGGAAAAGGCTCACTAATGAAAAACTGTTTTTT. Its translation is CAWRKRLTNEKLFF.

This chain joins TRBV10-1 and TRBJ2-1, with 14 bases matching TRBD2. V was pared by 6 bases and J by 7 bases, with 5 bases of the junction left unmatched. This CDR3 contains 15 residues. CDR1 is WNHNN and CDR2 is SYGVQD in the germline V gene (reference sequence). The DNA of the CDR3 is TGCGCCAGCAGCCCGACTAGCGGGAGGGCGAATGAGCAGTTCTTC. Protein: CASSPTSGRANEQFF.

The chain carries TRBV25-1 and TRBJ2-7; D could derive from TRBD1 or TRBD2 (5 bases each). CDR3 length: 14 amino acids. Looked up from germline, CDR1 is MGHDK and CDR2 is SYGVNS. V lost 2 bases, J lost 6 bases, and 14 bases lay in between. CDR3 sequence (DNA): TGTGCCAGCAGTGAAGGAAGGGGAGCTCGCGAGCAGTACTTC. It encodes CASSEGRGAREQYF.